This is a list of T cell receptor beta chains from one sample in a study of T-cell reconstitution after alpha-beta-depleted transplantation in children. TCRdb reanalysed the PCR reads using MiXCR and keeps one entry per CDR3 protein. The sample lists hundreds of thousands of distinct CDR3 sequences; approximately 13% were seen once. The sample was PBMCs, mostly from graft donor cells, taken 360 days after TCRalphabeta/CD19-depleted stem cell transplant. The origin of the receptors is a male patient between 5 and 17 years old who had a stem cell transplant for acute myeloid leukemia, so the T cells may come from the graft donor. The CDR3 runs from the conserved cysteine through the conserved F or W. Each record gives: D gene, J gene, clone size, V gene, CDR3 protein, CDR3 DNA. The D gene is left open where the match is weak. Not every row has a clone size; where given, it reads once, few, many or a size class.

d_call: NA
j_call: TRBJ2-5
clone_size: few
v_call: TRBV28
cdr3_aa: CASSLGGTETQYF
cdr3_nt: TGTGCCAGCAGTTTGGGCGGGACGGAGACCCAGTACTTC

d_call: NA
j_call: TRBJ2-1
clone_size: few
v_call: TRBV18
cdr3_aa: CASSPARGSSYNEQFF
cdr3_nt: TGTGCCAGCTCACCTGCCCGGGGAAGCTCCTACAATGAGCAGTTCTTC

d_call: TRBD2
j_call: TRBJ2-7
clone_size: many
v_call: TRBV28
cdr3_aa: CAIDGREAYEQYF
cdr3_nt: TGTGCCATCGATGGGAGGGAGGCCTACGAGCAGTACTTC

d_call: NA
j_call: TRBJ1-2
clone_size: NA
v_call: TRBV28
cdr3_aa: CASRGTPNYGYTF
cdr3_nt: TGTGCCAGCAGGGGGACTCCTAACTATGGCTACACCTTC

d_call: TRBD2
j_call: TRBJ2-5
clone_size: NA
v_call: TRBV19
cdr3_aa: CASNPTSRKETQYF
cdr3_nt: TGTGCCAGTAACCCGACTAGCAGGAAAGAGACCCAGTACTTC

d_call: TRBD1
j_call: TRBJ2-7
clone_size: NA
v_call: TRBV18
cdr3_aa: CASAGGPAIEQYF
cdr3_nt: TGTGCCAGCGCAGGGGGACCAGCAATCGAGCAGTACTTC

d_call: TRBD1
j_call: TRBJ2-7
clone_size: NA
v_call: TRBV15
cdr3_aa: CATSRAAGGRLDSPYEQYF
cdr3_nt: TGTGCCACCAGCAGAGCGGCAGGGGGCCGACTAGACTCTCCTTACGAGCAGTACTTC

d_call: NA
j_call: TRBJ2-7
clone_size: NA
v_call: TRBV20-1
cdr3_aa: CSARTVAEQYF
cdr3_nt: TGCAGTGCTAGAACAGTAGCCGAGCAGTACTTC

d_call: TRBD1
j_call: TRBJ2-7
clone_size: few
v_call: TRBV7-9
cdr3_aa: CASSLTGQGSEQYF
cdr3_nt: TGTGCCAGCAGCTTAACGGGACAGGGTTCCGAGCAGTACTTC

d_call: NA
j_call: TRBJ2-1
clone_size: many
v_call: TRBV28
cdr3_aa: CASLPQGLRGHDEQFF
cdr3_nt: TGTGCCAGCCTGCCGCAGGGACTCAGGGGACACGATGAGCAGTTCTTC

d_call: TRBD2
j_call: TRBJ2-3
clone_size: NA
v_call: TRBV24-1
cdr3_aa: CATSDPGTSGRDTQYF
cdr3_nt: TGTGCCACCAGTGATCCCGGGACTAGCGGGAGAGATACGCAGTATTTT

d_call: NA
j_call: TRBJ2-5
clone_size: many
v_call: TRBV6-2/TRBV6-3
cdr3_aa: CASSYSQPWETQYF
cdr3_nt: TGTGCCAGCAGTTACTCCCAACCATGGGAGACCCAGTACTTC

d_call: NA
j_call: TRBJ2-5
clone_size: few
v_call: TRBV14
cdr3_aa: CASSPAPEETSSRETQYF
cdr3_nt: TGTGCCAGCAGCCCGGCCCCCGAGGAAACGTCCTCCAGAGAGACCCAGTACTTC

d_call: TRBD1
j_call: TRBJ1-4
clone_size: many
v_call: TRBV25-1
cdr3_aa: CASSVTGPNEKLFF
cdr3_nt: TGTGCCAGCAGTGTGACAGGGCCTAATGAAAAACTGTTTTTT

d_call: TRBD2
j_call: TRBJ2-3
clone_size: NA
v_call: TRBV12-3/TRBV12-4
cdr3_aa: CASRIGGLAARLSTDTQYF
cdr3_nt: TGTGCCAGCAGGATCGGGGGACTAGCGGCCCGATTGAGCACAGATACGCAGTATTTT

d_call: NA
j_call: TRBJ2-3
clone_size: many
v_call: TRBV20-1
cdr3_aa: CSAAVGGAPDTQYF
cdr3_nt: TGCAGTGCTGCTGTGGGGGGCGCACCGGATACGCAGTATTTT

d_call: NA
j_call: TRBJ1-5
clone_size: NA
v_call: TRBV20-1
cdr3_aa: CSARIVGHVNQPQHF
cdr3_nt: TGCAGTGCTAGGATCGTCGGACACGTCAATCAGCCCCAGCATTTT

d_call: TRBD2
j_call: TRBJ2-6
clone_size: few
v_call: TRBV7-3
cdr3_aa: CASSRRLAESSGANVLTF
cdr3_nt: TGTGCCAGCAGCCGCAGACTAGCGGAGAGCTCTGGGGCCAACGTCCTGACTTTC

d_call: NA
j_call: TRBJ2-1
clone_size: few
v_call: TRBV20-1
cdr3_aa: CSAATLNEQFF
cdr3_nt: TGCAGTGCTGCTACTCTTAATGAGCAGTTCTTC

d_call: NA
j_call: TRBJ1-1
clone_size: NA
v_call: TRBV20-1
cdr3_aa: CSARDRRVWDEAFF
cdr3_nt: TGCAGTGCTAGAGATAGGAGGGTATGGGATGAAGCTTTCTTT

d_call: TRBD2
j_call: TRBJ2-1
clone_size: NA
v_call: TRBV6-2/TRBV6-3
cdr3_aa: CASSYGSGRAASYNEQFF
cdr3_nt: TGTGCCAGCAGTTACGGTAGCGGGAGGGCCGCCTCCTACAATGAGCAGTTCTTC

d_call: TRBD1
j_call: TRBJ2-7
clone_size: few
v_call: TRBV4-2
cdr3_aa: CASSQEDRGAYEQYF
cdr3_nt: TGTGCCAGCAGCCAAGAGGACAGGGGGGCCTACGAGCAGTACTTC

d_call: TRBD2
j_call: TRBJ2-7
clone_size: NA
v_call: TRBV13
cdr3_aa: CASRDASGRDYEQYF
cdr3_nt: TGTGCCAGCAGGGACGCTAGCGGGAGGGACTACGAGCAGTACTTC

d_call: NA
j_call: TRBJ2-7
clone_size: NA
v_call: TRBV12-3/TRBV12-4
cdr3_aa: CASSPRGPRGYEQYF
cdr3_nt: TGTGCCAGCAGTCCAAGAGGGCCCCGGGGCTACGAGCAGTACTTC

d_call: NA
j_call: TRBJ2-7
clone_size: NA
v_call: TRBV18
cdr3_aa: CASSPDTGTQRF
cdr3_nt: TGTGCCAGCTCACCAGATACCGGGACGCAGCGCTTC

d_call: TRBD2
j_call: TRBJ2-5
clone_size: many
v_call: TRBV5-1
cdr3_aa: CASSLDLGLAQETQYF
cdr3_nt: TGCGCCAGCAGCTTGGACCTGGGACTAGCCCAAGAGACCCAGTACTTC

d_call: TRBD1
j_call: TRBJ2-3
clone_size: many
v_call: TRBV7-3
cdr3_aa: CASSLTGADTQYF
cdr3_nt: TGTGCCAGCAGCCTCACAGGGGCAGATACGCAGTATTTT

d_call: TRBD1
j_call: TRBJ2-6
clone_size: NA
v_call: TRBV19
cdr3_aa: CASSISQGTGANVLTF
cdr3_nt: TGTGCCAGTAGTATCTCACAGGGGACCGGGGCCAACGTCCTGACTTTC

d_call: TRBD1
j_call: TRBJ2-1
clone_size: NA
v_call: TRBV20-1
cdr3_aa: CSARARDRTYNEQFF
cdr3_nt: TGCAGTGCTAGAGCTAGGGACAGAACCTACAATGAGCAGTTCTTC

d_call: TRBD2
j_call: TRBJ2-1
clone_size: few
v_call: TRBV20-1
cdr3_aa: CSAILSGTYNEQFF
cdr3_nt: TGCAGTGCTATCCTTAGCGGGACCTACAATGAGCAGTTCTTC

d_call: NA
j_call: TRBJ2-7
clone_size: few
v_call: TRBV2
cdr3_aa: CASSPDLLVDYEQYF
cdr3_nt: TGTGCCAGCAGCCCGGACCTTCTAGTGGACTACGAGCAGTACTTC

d_call: NA
j_call: TRBJ2-3
clone_size: NA
v_call: TRBV20-1
cdr3_aa: CSAPDRNRQGTQYF
cdr3_nt: TGCAGTGCCCCTGACAGAAACCGTCAGGGTACGCAGTATTTT

d_call: NA
j_call: TRBJ2-2
clone_size: many
v_call: TRBV24-1
cdr3_aa: CATSDPRLPDTGELFF
cdr3_nt: TGTGCCACCAGTGACCCCCGACTGCCTGACACCGGGGAGCTGTTTTTT

d_call: TRBD1
j_call: TRBJ1-2
clone_size: few
v_call: TRBV10-3
cdr3_aa: CAISTGTENGYTF
cdr3_nt: TGTGCCATCAGCACCGGGACAGAAAATGGCTACACCTTC

d_call: NA
j_call: TRBJ2-5
clone_size: few
v_call: TRBV7-2
cdr3_aa: CASSLPGPSGTQYF
cdr3_nt: TGTGCCAGCAGCTTGCCGGGACCTAGTGGGACCCAGTACTTC

d_call: NA
j_call: TRBJ2-3
clone_size: few
v_call: TRBV7-9
cdr3_aa: CASSYLHPFGVTDTQYF
cdr3_nt: TGTGCCAGCAGCTACTTACATCCTTTTGGGGTCACAGATACGCAGTATTTT

d_call: TRBD2
j_call: TRBJ2-7
clone_size: few
v_call: TRBV29-1
cdr3_aa: CSVVTSGSYEQYF
cdr3_nt: TGCAGCGTTGTGACTAGCGGGAGCTACGAGCAGTACTTC

d_call: NA
j_call: TRBJ2-7
clone_size: few
v_call: TRBV28
cdr3_aa: CASASDTEGQYF
cdr3_nt: TGTGCCAGCGCCTCGGACACCGAAGGGCAGTACTTC

d_call: NA
j_call: TRBJ2-7
clone_size: NA
v_call: TRBV12-3/TRBV12-4
cdr3_aa: CTCSFLAGGSGSYEQYF
cdr3_nt: TGTACCTGCAGTTTTTTAGCAGGAGGGAGTGGATCCTACGAGCAGTACTTC

d_call: TRBD2
j_call: TRBJ2-7
clone_size: NA
v_call: TRBV20-1
cdr3_aa: CSAWLAEPYEQYF
cdr3_nt: TGCAGTGCGTGGCTAGCGGAGCCCTACGAGCAGTACTTC

d_call: TRBD1
j_call: TRBJ1-3
clone_size: NA
v_call: TRBV6-5
cdr3_aa: CASSWSQGAQGNTIYF
cdr3_nt: TGTGCCAGCAGTTGGTCACAGGGGGCACAAGGAAACACCATATATTTT

d_call: TRBD2
j_call: TRBJ2-1
clone_size: many
v_call: TRBV6-2/TRBV6-3
cdr3_aa: CASSSTPLRKATSGMDNEQFF
cdr3_nt: TGTGCCAGCAGCTCTACCCCCCTTAGGAAGGCGACTAGCGGGATGGACAATGAGCAGTTCTTC

d_call: NA
j_call: TRBJ2-7
clone_size: NA
v_call: TRBV12-3/TRBV12-4
cdr3_aa: CASSRGLSALGQYF
cdr3_nt: TGTGCCAGCAGCCGCGGACTCTCGGCGCTTGGGCAGTACTTC

d_call: NA
j_call: TRBJ2-5
clone_size: many
v_call: TRBV25-1
cdr3_aa: CASSDLVETQYF
cdr3_nt: TGTGCCAGCAGTGATTTAGTGGAGACCCAGTACTTC

d_call: NA
j_call: TRBJ2-7
clone_size: few
v_call: TRBV6-2/TRBV6-3
cdr3_aa: CASSQNDNLFYEQYF
cdr3_nt: TGTGCCAGCAGCCAGAACGATAACCTCTTCTACGAGCAGTACTTC

d_call: TRBD2
j_call: TRBJ2-2
clone_size: NA
v_call: TRBV4-2
cdr3_aa: CASSQGLAGANTGELFF
cdr3_nt: TGTGCCAGCAGCCAAGGACTAGCGGGAGCCAACACCGGGGAGCTGTTTTTT

d_call: NA
j_call: TRBJ2-3
clone_size: NA
v_call: TRBV5-4
cdr3_aa: CASSPEYGTDTQYF
cdr3_nt: TGTGCCAGCAGTCCCGAGTACGGGACAGATACGCAGTATTTT

d_call: NA
j_call: TRBJ2-7
clone_size: NA
v_call: TRBV6-1
cdr3_aa: CASSGGRASYEQYF
cdr3_nt: TGTGCCAGCAGCGGCGGTCGAGCCTCCTACGAGCAGTACTTC

d_call: TRBD2
j_call: TRBJ2-1
clone_size: NA
v_call: TRBV18
cdr3_aa: CASSHAGGPNEQFF
cdr3_nt: TGTGCCAGCTCACATGCGGGAGGGCCCAATGAGCAGTTCTTC

d_call: NA
j_call: TRBJ2-1
clone_size: few
v_call: TRBV20-1
cdr3_aa: CSASEDNEQFF
cdr3_nt: TGCAGTGCTAGTGAGGACAATGAGCAGTTCTTC

d_call: NA
j_call: TRBJ2-7
clone_size: NA
v_call: TRBV7-2
cdr3_aa: CASSPGPDPSYEAYF
cdr3_nt: TGTGCCAGCAGCCCCGGGCCTGACCCCTCCTACGAGGCGTACTTC

d_call: NA
j_call: TRBJ2-5
clone_size: NA
v_call: TRBV7-2
cdr3_aa: CASSSPQRAQYF
cdr3_nt: TGTGCCAGCAGCTCCCCTCAGCGGGCCCAGTACTTC

d_call: TRBD2
j_call: TRBJ2-2
clone_size: NA
v_call: TRBV20-1
cdr3_aa: CSARSWAGVGTGELFF
cdr3_nt: TGCAGTGCTAGATCGTGGGCGGGAGTGGGCACCGGGGAGCTGTTTTTT

d_call: TRBD2
j_call: TRBJ2-1
clone_size: NA
v_call: TRBV19
cdr3_aa: CASSILAGEGNEQFF
cdr3_nt: TGTGCCAGTAGTATACTAGCGGGAGAAGGCAATGAGCAGTTCTTC

d_call: TRBD2
j_call: TRBJ2-1
clone_size: NA
v_call: TRBV15
cdr3_aa: CATSPLSLAGAPHNEQFF
cdr3_nt: TGTGCCACCAGCCCCCTATCACTAGCGGGTGCTCCGCACAATGAGCAGTTCTTC

d_call: NA
j_call: TRBJ2-5
clone_size: few
v_call: TRBV7-9
cdr3_aa: CASSLLMTGSQETQYF
cdr3_nt: TGTGCCAGCAGCCTGCTGATGACGGGGAGCCAAGAGACCCAGTACTTC

d_call: TRBD2
j_call: TRBJ2-1
clone_size: few
v_call: TRBV18
cdr3_aa: CASSPVAGVAYNEQFF
cdr3_nt: TGTGCCAGCTCACCAGTTGCGGGAGTGGCCTACAATGAGCAGTTCTTC

d_call: TRBD2
j_call: TRBJ2-5
clone_size: NA
v_call: TRBV29-1
cdr3_aa: CSVSLAVQETQYF
cdr3_nt: TGCAGCGTCTCACTAGCGGTACAAGAGACCCAGTACTTC

d_call: NA
j_call: TRBJ2-7
clone_size: few
v_call: TRBV25-1
cdr3_aa: CASSEERDTSYEQYF
cdr3_nt: TGTGCCAGCAGTGAAGAACGGGACACCTCCTACGAGCAGTACTTC

d_call: NA
j_call: TRBJ2-2
clone_size: few
v_call: TRBV28
cdr3_aa: CASSPWGGTGELFF
cdr3_nt: TGTGCCAGCAGTCCCTGGGGAGGAACCGGGGAGCTGTTTTTT